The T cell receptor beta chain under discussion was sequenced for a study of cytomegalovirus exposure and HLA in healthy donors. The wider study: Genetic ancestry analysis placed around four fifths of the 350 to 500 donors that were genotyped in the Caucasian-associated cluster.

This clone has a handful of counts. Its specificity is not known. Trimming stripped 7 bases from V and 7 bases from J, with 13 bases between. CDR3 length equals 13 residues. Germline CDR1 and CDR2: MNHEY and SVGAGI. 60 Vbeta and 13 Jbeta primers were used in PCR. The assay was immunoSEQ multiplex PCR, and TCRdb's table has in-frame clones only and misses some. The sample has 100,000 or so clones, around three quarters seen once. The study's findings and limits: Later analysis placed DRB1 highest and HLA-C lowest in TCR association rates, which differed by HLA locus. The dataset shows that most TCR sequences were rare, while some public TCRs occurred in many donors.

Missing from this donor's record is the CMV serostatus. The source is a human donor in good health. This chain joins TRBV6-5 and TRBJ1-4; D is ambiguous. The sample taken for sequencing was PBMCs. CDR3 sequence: CASTRNPGEKLFF. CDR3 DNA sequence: TGTGCCAGCACTCGGAATCCAGGTGAAAAACTGTTTTTT.